This T cell receptor beta chain was observed in a study of T cells after yellow fever vaccination. General study findings and limits: Weaker, the secondary response peaked sooner, at day 5 versus 15. High-abundance clonotypes from the bulk population could contaminate FACS-sorted repertoires. The appearance of a small share of clonotypes in both CD4 and CD8 compartments was observed.

Germline CDR1 LNHNV, CDR2 YYDKDF (reference sequence). The CDR3 spans 13 residues. With 5 bases removed from V and 6 bases from J, the gap between germline ends came to 14 bases. This clonotype was seen many times. The antigen remains unidentified. TCR cDNA, made by 5'RACE template switching, carried an added universal primer site and UMIs. In TCRdb, the 5' RACE reads were re-called with MiXCR into one record per CDR3 protein. Here the sample spans about 220,000 distinct CDR3 sequences, 2.5% to 3.5% being singletons. The V gene is TRBV15, the J gene TRBJ2-7; D not resolved. The input for sequencing was CD4+ T cells sorted from PBMCs, taken 10 days after the yellow fever booster vaccination. This TCR derives from a man aged 18 to 29 who received the YFV17D yellow fever vaccine. This CDR3 reads CATSPSAAGEQYF. The CDR3 coding sequence is TGTGCCACCAGCCCCTCGGCGGCCGGCGAGCAGTACTTC.